The source of this TCR beta chain is a study of T cell repertoires in cytomegalovirus infection. Across the whole study: In public TCR beta signatures, there were indications of both CMV infection and matching HLA type.

MiXCR, run by TCRdb on the reads, gives a single entry per CDR3 protein. The table has under 300,000 distinct CDR3 sequences, 9% to 15% seen once. Study findings and constraints: Of the TCR beta families, the public ones yielded a cumulative frequency that identified carriers of CMV plus the relevant HLA.

The J segment lost 4 bases and the V segment lost 4 bases, leaving 8 bases of the junction unmatched. This CDR3 spans 16 amino acids. On this clonotype: Its specificity is not known.

This receptor was identified in a human donor in good health (CMV status not recorded). Some clones in this sample may be carry-over from other donors' samples. The chain recombines TRBV12-3 or TRBV12-4 with TRBJ1-5; 9 bases are a match to TRBD1. Sequences were obtained from PBMCs. Here the CDR3 DNA reads TGTGCCAGCAGTTCCTCTACAGGGGGCAGGAATCAGCCCCAGCATTTT. It yields the protein CASSSSTGGRNQPQHF.